The next 21 T cell receptor beta chains were all read from a single sample in a study of T cell responses to AZD1222 COVID-19 vaccine. Repertoires were generated with immunoSEQ multiplex PCR, while TCRdb's copy carries only in-frame clones and drops some. The data hold about 94,000 clones, with 88% observed a single time. This sample comprised peripheral blood, obtained 28 days after the second AZD1222 dose. The source is an adult who received the AZD1222 COVID-19 vaccine.

This clone appeared a few times. The chain uses TRBV2 and TRBJ2-3, with D uncertain. Germline values: CDR1 SNHLY, CDR2 FYNNEI. V shed 4 bases and J shed 5 bases, with 4 bases lying between them. This CDR3 contains 11 residues. In DNA, the CDR3 is TGTGCCAGCAGTGCGAAAGATACGCAGTATTTT. Residues: CASSAKDTQYF.

The chain carries TRBV7-3 and TRBJ2-1; D unclear. CDR3 length: 16 amino acids. The V end lost 2 bases, the J end lost 0 bases, and 11 bases lay between the germline ends. The V gene's germline CDR1 is SGHTA and CDR2 FQGTGA. CDR3 DNA: TGTGCCAGCAGCTTAGGACCAGCGAGCTCCTACAATGAGCAGTTCTTC. Protein product: CASSLGPASSYNEQFF.

J is TRBJ1-6 and V is TRBV7-9, with a weak D call TRBD1 (6 bases). From germline, CDR1 is SEHNR and CDR2 FQNEAQ (reference sequence). The CDR3 is 15 amino acids. V lost 1 base to trimming and J lost 7 bases, with 11 bases between them. The CDR3 coding sequence is TGTGCCAGCAGCTTAGGACAGGCGGGAAATTCACCCCTCCACTTT. It translates to CASSLGQAGNSPLHF.

This clone was detected once. CDR3 DNA: TGTGCCAGCAGTTTTGGGGGTGACACTGAAGCTTTCTTT. Its translation is CASSFGGDTEAFF. The chain recombines TRBV12-3 or TRBV12-4 with TRBJ1-1; D is possibly TRBD1 (5 bases). Trimming removed 3 bases from V and 3 bases from J, with 8 bases in between. The CDR3 is 13 amino acids.

This chain joins TRBV6-5 and TRBJ1-5; possibly TRBD1 for D (5 bases). The CDR3 covers 13 residues. V was trimmed by 6 bases and J by 3 bases, leaving 9 bases between them. From germline, CDR1 is MNHEY and CDR2 SVGAGI. CDR3 nucleotides: TGTGCCAGCAGCGGCAGGGACAATCAGCCCCAGCATTTT. Translating gives CASSGRDNQPQHF.

The chain has TRBV6-5 and TRBJ1-5; D possibly corresponds to TRBD1 (5 bases). Germline V gives CDR1 MNHEY, CDR2 SVGAGI. The CDR3 runs to 16 residues. V lost 0 bases to trimming and J lost 6 bases, with 15 bases between them. This CDR3 is CASSYSFWDRSQPQHF. CDR3 coding DNA: TGTGCCAGCAGTTACTCTTTTTGGGACCGGAGTCAGCCCCAGCATTTT.

This chain joins TRBV3-1 (or the pseudogene TRBV3-2) and TRBJ2-4; D gene unclear. CDR1 LGHDT and CDR2 YNNKEL come from the germline V gene (reference sequence). This CDR3 has 14 amino acids. V dropped 4 bases and J dropped 7 bases, with 14 bases sitting between them. The CDR3 reads CASSPPGLDNIQYF. The CDR3 bases are TGTGCCAGCAGCCCTCCGGGTCTTGACAACATTCAGTACTTC.

The rearrangement joins TRBV30 to TRBJ1-1; possibly TRBD1 for D (5 bases). Germline CDR1 is GTSNPN and CDR2 is SVGIG (reference sequence). The V gene lost 3 bases and the J gene lost 0 bases, with 8 bases spanning the gap. The CDR3 length is 13 residues. The CDR3 DNA is TGTGCCTGGAGAACAGGTCTGAACACTGAAGCTTTCTTT. Encoded protein: CAWRTGLNTEAFF.

This rearrangement joins TRBV5-4 to TRBJ2-3; D is unresolved. V gave up 5 bases and J gave up 5 bases, with 18 bases separating them. In germline, CDR1 is SGHNT, CDR2 YYREEE (reference sequence). The CDR3 sequence is 15 residues long. CDR3 nucleotides: TGTGCCAGCAGGCGCGTGACGAGTCGGCAAGATACGCAGTATTTT. Protein product: CASRRVTSRQDTQYF.

V usage is TRBV5-4 and J usage is TRBJ2-3; D unclear. CDR1 is SGHNT and CDR2 is YYREEE in the germline V gene (reference sequence). Trimming took 4 bases from V and 0 from J, leaving 15 bases between them. This CDR3 has 16 residues. CDR3 protein: CASSNPRSRSTDTQYF. CDR3 DNA: TGTGCCAGCAGCAATCCCAGATCGAGGAGCACAGATACGCAGTATTTT.

This rearrangement joins TRBV19 to TRBJ1-1; 8 nucleotides line up with TRBD1. Germline assignment: CDR1 LNHDA and CDR2 SQIVND (reference sequence). V trimming: 0 bases; J trimming: 1 base; junction bases outside the gene matches: 7. This CDR3 has 17 amino acids. The DNA of the CDR3 is TGTGCCAGTAGTATAGACACGGACAGGGCGAGGAACACTGAAGCTTTCTTT. It encodes CASSIDTDRARNTEAFF. The variable domain in full, with the rest retrieved from reference TRBV19 and TRBJ1-1, is DGGITQSPKYLFRKEGQNVTLSCEQNLNHDAMYWYRQDPGQGLRLIYYSQIVNDFQKGDIAEGYSVSREKKESFPLTVTSAQKNPTAFYLCASSIDTDRARNTEAFFGQGTRLTVV.

This clone appeared a few times. J is TRBJ1-5 and V is TRBV19; no definite D call. Trimming removed 2 bases from V and 0 bases from J, with 8 bases in between. CDR1 is LNHDA, CDR2 SQIVND, per germline (reference sequence). This CDR3 region has 15 residues. In DNA form, the CDR3 reads TGTGCCAGTAGTATACTCAGCTATAGCAATCAGCCCCAGCATTTT. Its protein is CASSILSYSNQPQHF.

V is TRBV24-1 and J is TRBJ2-7, with D possibly being TRBD1 (5 bases). CDR1 is KGHDR and CDR2 is SFDVKD in the germline V gene. CDR3 length: 13 amino acids. Trimming stripped 9 bases from V and 5 bases from J, with 16 bases between. CDR3 in DNA: TGTGCCACCCAGAAGGGGTCCGTCAACGAGCAGTACTTC. Its protein product is CATQKGSVNEQYF.

The CDR3, as DNA: TGCGCCAGCAGCCAAGATCCGGGGAACACTGAAGCTTTCTTT. As protein: CASSQDPGNTEAFF. The chain is built from TRBV4-1 and TRBJ1-1; D uncertain. With 0 bases removed from V and 1 base from J, the gap between germline ends came to 6 bases. This CDR3 is built from 14 residues. Per germline, CDR1 MGHRA and CDR2 YSYEKL.

This clone occurred once. The J gene is TRBJ2-1, the V gene TRBV27; 7 bases fit TRBD2. Germline CDR1 is MNHEY and CDR2 is SMNVEV (reference sequence). V lost 5 bases and J lost 8; bases outside the gene matches: 9. CDR3 size: 14 residues. Written as DNA, the CDR3 is TGTGCCAGCAGTGCCGGGACTACCCTCCATGAGCAGTTCTTC. This translates into CASSAGTTLHEQFF.

The chain is built from TRBV2 and TRBJ2-3, with D perhaps matching TRBD2 (5 bases). Germline CDR1 reads SNHLY; CDR2 reads FYNNEI. V gave up 4 bases and J gave up 4 bases, with 12 bases separating them. The CDR3 has 14 residues. CDR3 residues: CASSVEGVADTQYF. CDR3 coding DNA: TGTGCCAGCAGTGTTGAGGGAGTGGCAGATACGCAGTATTTT.

The chain employs TRBV19 and TRBJ2-2, with D tentatively TRBD2 (6 bases). This CDR3 is 16 amino acids long. Per germline, CDR1 LNHDA and CDR2 SQIVND (reference sequence). V lost 5 bases, J lost 4 bases, and 17 bases lay in between. DNA of the CDR3: TGTGCCAGTAGTGCTACCTCGGGACTCGCCACCGGGGAGCTGTTTTTT. Translation gives CASSATSGLATGELFF. The variable domain in full, with the rest retrieved from reference TRBV19 and TRBJ2-2, is DGGITQSPKYLFRKEGQNVTLSCEQNLNHDAMYWYRQDPGQGLRLIYYSQIVNDFQKGDIAEGYSVSREKKESFPLTVTSAQKNPTAFYLCASSATSGLATGELFFGEGSRLTVL.

This clone was counted a single time. The genes are TRBV15 and TRBJ1-2; D gene ambiguous. Germline CDR1 LNHNV, CDR2 YYDKDF (reference sequence). With 0 bases removed from V and 8 bases from J, the gap between germline ends came to 13 bases. This CDR3 contains 14 residues. In DNA, the CDR3 is TGTGCCACCAGCAGAGATCTGGTCGGAGGGGGCTACACCTTC. It codes for CATSRDLVGGGYTF.

The chain combines TRBV29-1 with TRBJ1-1, with D perhaps matching TRBD1 (6 bases). Germline V gives CDR1 SQVTM, CDR2 ANQGSEA. There are 11 residues in the CDR3. CDR3 amino acids: CAGVDVPEAFF. CDR3 in DNA: TGCGCAGGGGTGGATGTCCCTGAAGCTTTCTTT. Drawing the rest from reference TRBV29-1 and TRBJ1-1, the complete variable domain is SAVISQKPSRDICQRGTSLTIQCQVDSQVTMMFWYRQQPGQSLTLIATANQGSEATYESGFVIDKFPISRPNLTFSTLTVSNMSPEDSSIYLCAGVDVPEAFFGQGTRLTVV.

On this clone: An end of the junction differs from the germline gene, which may be a read error. This chain connects TRBV19 to TRBJ2-5; 7 bases are shared with TRBD1. Germline lookup yields CDR1 LNHDA and CDR2 SQIVND (reference sequence). This CDR3 has 13 amino acids. The CDR3 DNA reads as TGTGCCAGTAGTCTAGACAGGGTTCAGACCCAGTACTTC. Its translation is CASSLDRVQTQYF.

The chain links TRBV7-9 to TRBJ1-2; 11 bases are a match to TRBD1. The J segment lost 7 bases and the V segment lost 5 bases, leaving 9 bases of the junction unmatched. This CDR3 has 15 residues. Germline CDR1 is SEHNR and CDR2 is FQNEAQ (reference sequence). The CDR3 DNA follows: TGTGCCAGCAGCCTTTCGGACAGGGGGCGAAGTGGCTACACCTTC. Translating it yields CASSLSDRGRSGYTF.